The 17 T cell receptor beta chains reported below all come from one sample, sequenced in a study of T cells after yellow fever vaccination. TCRdb reprocessed the 5' RACE reads via MiXCR and lists one record per CDR3 protein. The sample contains roughly 170,000 distinct CDR3 sequences, about a tenth of which appear only once. Sequences were derived from CD8+ T cells sorted from PBMCs, sampled 45 days after the yellow fever booster vaccination. The source is a man aged 18 to 29 who received the YFV17D yellow fever vaccine.

This clonotype was counted many times. This chain joins TRBV7-9 and TRBJ1-2; D is unclear. Germline V lookup: CDR1 SEHNR, CDR2 FQNEAQ (reference sequence). The V gene lost 7 bases and the J gene lost 5 bases, with 11 bases spanning the gap. This CDR3 contains 12 residues. This chain's CDR3 is CASTPPGYGYTF. The CDR3 DNA reads as TGTGCCAGCACCCCACCGGGGTATGGCTACACCTTC.

There are a few counts of this clonotype. The V call is TRBV7-9, the J call TRBJ2-2, with D uncertain. The CDR3 length is 14 residues. Deletions cut 5 bases from V and 6 bases from J, with 13 bases between. The germline V gene has CDR1 SEHNR and CDR2 FQNEAQ (reference sequence). The CDR3 reads CASSPPGLAGELFF. Written as DNA, the CDR3 is TGTGCCAGCAGCCCTCCCGGCTTGGCCGGGGAGCTGTTTTTT.

This clonotype was detected a few times. This sequence joins TRBV9 and TRBJ2-3; TRBD1 is a possible D gene (5 bases). The CDR3 sequence is 14 residues long. V shed 0 bases and J shed 2 bases, with 7 bases lying between them. Germline V gene lookup returns CDR1 SGDLS and CDR2 YYNGEE. CDR3 region: CASSVGQPTDTQYF. DNA for the CDR3: TGTGCCAGCAGCGTAGGACAGCCCACAGATACGCAGTATTTT.

The V call is TRBV2, the J call TRBJ2-3; 8 bases are shared with TRBD2. Germline trimming cut 7 bases from V and 4 bases from J; bases unmatched to any gene: 10. This CDR3 contains 15 residues. Germline loops: CDR1 SNHLY, CDR2 FYNNEI. The CDR3 spells CASKAGRGVPDTQYF. The CDR3 bases are TGTGCCAGCAAGGCGGGGCGGGGGGTCCCAGATACGCAGTATTTT.

This clonotype came up a few times. This chain links TRBV29-1 with TRBJ2-2; the D is unclear. From germline, CDR1 is SQVTM and CDR2 ANQGSEA. This CDR3 spans 11 amino acids. The V end was cut by 6 bases, the J end by 2 bases, with 4 bases between. This chain's CDR3 is CSVLNTGELFF. CDR3 bases: TGCAGCGTCCTAAACACCGGGGAGCTGTTTTTT.

At least ten counts were recorded for this clonotype. The chain couples TRBV5-1 to TRBJ2-7, with D maybe TRBD1 (6 bases). The V end was cut by 4 bases, the J end by 1 base, with 15 bases between. Looked up from germline, CDR1 is SGHRS and CDR2 is YFSETQ. CDR3 size: 15 residues. CDR3 in DNA: TGCGCCAGCAGCCTCTCGCAGGGGATGTCCTACGAGCAGTACTTC. Residues: CASSLSQGMSYEQYF.

This clonotype was seen repeatedly, ten times or more. V gene TRBV7-3 combines with J gene TRBJ1-1; D gene unclear. Germline lookup yields CDR1 SGHTA and CDR2 FQGTGA. With 5 bases removed from V and 3 bases from J, the gap between germline ends came to 10 bases. The CDR3 is made up of 13 amino acids. The CDR3 DNA is TGTGCCAGCAGCCTCACAGATTACACTGAAGCTTTCTTT. Its translation: CASSLTDYTEAFF.

V and J are TRBV6-5 and TRBJ2-3; 9 bases align to TRBD2. Germline lookup yields CDR1 MNHEY and CDR2 SVGAGI. V was pared by 2 bases and J by 5 bases, with 5 bases of the junction left unmatched. The CDR3 totals 15 residues. CDR3 amino acids: CASSYVAGEGDTQYF. The CDR3, as DNA: TGTGCCAGCAGTTACGTAGCGGGGGAGGGAGATACGCAGTATTTT.

This clonotype was found a few times. J is TRBJ2-1 and V is TRBV4-2; 7 bases agree with TRBD2. Germline values: CDR1 LGHNA, CDR2 YNFKEQ. The CDR3 contains 12 residues. With 4 bases clipped from V and 9 bases from J, the junction kept 3 bases outside the gene matches. The DNA of the CDR3 is TGTGCCAGCAGCCCTAGCGGAGTTGAGCAGTTCTTC. Translated: CASSPSGVEQFF.

The rearrangement uses TRBV27 and TRBJ1-1; D ambiguous. The CDR3 contains 13 residues. Germline V gene data show CDR1 as MNHEY and CDR2 as SMNVEV (reference sequence). The V and J ends lost 3 bases and 0 bases respectively, with 5 bases between them. The CDR3 nucleotides read TGTGCCAGCAGTTTCGAAATGAACACTGAAGCTTTCTTT. Translated, it gives CASSFEMNTEAFF.

This clonotype was observed a handful of times. The rearrangement links TRBV24-1 to TRBJ2-2; 10 nucleotides line up with TRBD2. This CDR3 has 17 amino acids. J gave up 2 bases and V 2 bases, and 4 bases lay outside the gene matches. From germline, CDR1 is KGHDR and CDR2 SFDVKD. The CDR3 bases are TGTGCCACCAGTGATTCTAGCGGGGGCCAAAACACCGGGGAGCTGTTTTTT. The encoded protein is CATSDSSGGQNTGELFF.

Notes on this clonotype: A much larger clone sits a single nucleotide away, making a read error possible. V usage is TRBV7-2 and J usage is TRBJ2-3; D is unclear. This CDR3 comprises 17 residues. The germline CDR1 and CDR2 sequences are SGHTA and FQGNSA. For the CDR3, the DNA is TGTGCCAGCAGCTCCCACCTCCCGGACGGAGCCACAGATACGAAGTATTTT. This translates into CASSSHLPDGATDTKYF.

This clonotype came up a few times. This sequence joins TRBV19 and TRBJ1-6; 9 nucleotides match TRBD1. The germline CDR1 and CDR2 sequences are LNHDA and SQIVND (reference sequence). V shed 10 bases, J shed 9 bases, and the junction held 10 bases outside the gene matches. This CDR3 region has 14 residues. CDR3 sequence reads: CATSTGGWVSPLHF. The CDR3 DNA reads as TGTGCCACCAGTACAGGGGGCTGGGTTTCACCCCTCCACTTT.

V usage is TRBV7-9 and J usage is TRBJ2-7; D may be TRBD1 (5 bases). The CDR3 length is 14 residues. The germline V and J ends were trimmed by 3 bases and 2 bases, with 11 bases remaining between them. The germline V gene encodes CDR1 SEHNR and CDR2 FQNEAQ (reference sequence). The CDR3 loop is CASSFSGSPYEQYF. In DNA form, the CDR3 reads TGTGCCAGCAGCTTTTCAGGGTCTCCCTACGAGCAGTACTTC. The full variable domain, completed using reference TRBV7-9 and TRBJ2-7, is DTGVSQNPRHKITKRGQNVTFRCDPISEHNRLYWYRQTLGQGPEFLTYFQNEAQLEKSRLLSDRFSAERPKGSFSTLEIQRTEQGDSAMYLCASSFSGSPYEQYFGPGTRLTVT.

The chain carries TRBV14 and TRBJ2-3, with TRBD2 matching over 7 bases. This CDR3 comprises 15 residues. Germline loops: CDR1 SGHDN, CDR2 FVKESK. The junction had 4 bases not matched to a gene; V was cut back by 1 base and J by 3 bases. CDR3 protein: CASSQVAGSTDTQYF. The DNA for the CDR3 is TGTGCCAGCAGCCAAGTAGCGGGTTCTACAGATACGCAGTATTTT.

The V call is TRBV19, the J call TRBJ1-5; possible D gene TRBD1, 6 bases. The CDR3 contains 13 residues. The germline CDR1 and CDR2 sequences are LNHDA and SQIVND (reference sequence). V gave up 9 bases and J gave up 6 bases, with 15 bases separating them. As DNA, the CDR3 is TGTGCCAGCCGACCGGGACAATCTCAGCCCCAGCATTTT. It translates to CASRPGQSQPQHF.

This clonotype was observed a few times. This chain joins TRBV5-1 and TRBJ1-1; the D is unclear. The V end lost 0 bases, the J end lost 4 bases, and 7 bases lay between the germline ends. The CDR3 extends over 13 amino acids. Germline V gives CDR1 SGHRS, CDR2 YFSETQ. The CDR3 bases are TGCGCCAGCAGCTTGGTAAATGGCACTGAAGCTTTCTTT. This codes for CASSLVNGTEAFF.